These T cell receptor beta chains were read from a single sample in a study of T-cell reconstitution after alpha-beta-depleted transplantation in children. Using its own MiXCR run on the PCR reads, TCRdb lists one record per CDR3 protein. The data contain a few hundred thousand distinct CDR3 sequences, 25% to 30% of them singletons. Specimen: PBMCs, collected before TCRalphabeta/CD19-depleted stem cell transplant. Receptors were obtained from a boy in the first two years of life with Wiskott-Aldrich syndrome, due to receive a stem cell transplant. Both conserved end residues are part of each CDR3. A D gene is named only where the DNA matches it firmly. A row's size may be missing; if present it is once, few, many or a size class.

J gene: TRBJ2-4; V gene: TRBV12-3/TRBV12-4; clone size: few; D gene: NA; CDR3 length: 13; CDR3 protein: CASSFRGLDIQYF; CDR3 DNA: TGTGCCAGCAGTTTTCGGGGGCTTGACATTCAGTACTTC
J gene: TRBJ2-1; V gene: TRBV20-1; clone size: few; D gene: NA; CDR3 length: 12; CDR3 protein: CSAGGQINEQFF; CDR3 DNA: TGCAGTGCTGGGGGCCAGATAAATGAGCAGTTCTTC
J gene: TRBJ2-3; V gene: TRBV20-1; clone size: NA; D gene: TRBD2; CDR3 length: 14; CDR3 protein: CSASAGGRTDTQYF; CDR3 DNA: TGCAGTGCCTCAGCGGGAGGGCGCACAGATACGCAGTATTTT
J gene: TRBJ2-2; V gene: TRBV12-3/TRBV12-4; clone size: NA; D gene: TRBD1; CDR3 length: 15; CDR3 protein: CASSLMGQATGELFF; CDR3 DNA: TGTGCCAGCAGTTTAATGGGACAGGCGACCGGGGAGCTGTTTTTT
J gene: TRBJ2-7; V gene: TRBV5-1; clone size: NA; D gene: TRBD2; CDR3 length: 15; CDR3 protein: CASRLSGRAPYEQYF; CDR3 DNA: TGCGCCAGCAGGCTTAGCGGGAGGGCCCCTTACGAGCAGTACTTC
J gene: TRBJ2-7; V gene: TRBV3-1; clone size: NA; D gene: TRBD1; CDR3 length: 15; CDR3 protein: CASSQPGTGTYEQYF; CDR3 DNA: TGTGCCAGCAGCCAACCCGGGACAGGGACCTACGAGCAGTACTTC
J gene: TRBJ2-5; V gene: TRBV19; clone size: NA; D gene: TRBD1; CDR3 length: 14; CDR3 protein: CASSPGTGWETQYF; CDR3 DNA: TGTGCCAGTAGTCCTGGGACAGGCTGGGAGACCCAGTACTTC
J gene: TRBJ2-3; V gene: TRBV27; clone size: once; D gene: NA; CDR3 length: 14; CDR3 protein: CASSLSRLADTQYF; CDR3 DNA: TGTGCCAGCAGTTTATCTCGACTAGCAGATACGCAGTATTTT
J gene: TRBJ1-4; V gene: TRBV10-3; clone size: NA; D gene: NA; CDR3 length: 14; CDR3 protein: CATPPAEASEKLFF; CDR3 DNA: TGTGCCACGCCCCCCGCCGAGGCTAGTGAAAAACTGTTTTTT
J gene: TRBJ2-4; V gene: TRBV12-3/TRBV12-4; clone size: few; D gene: TRBD2; CDR3 length: 14; CDR3 protein: CASRRTSGKNIQYF; CDR3 DNA: TGTGCCAGCAGGCGGACTAGCGGAAAAAACATTCAGTACTTC
J gene: TRBJ1-3; V gene: TRBV12-3/TRBV12-4; clone size: few; D gene: NA; CDR3 length: 15; CDR3 protein: CASSFELRGGNTIYF; CDR3 DNA: TGTGCCAGCAGTTTTGAACTCAGGGGTGGAAACACCATATATTTT
J gene: TRBJ2-7; V gene: TRBV5-5; clone size: many; D gene: NA; CDR3 length: 13; CDR3 protein: CASSPSSSYEQYF; CDR3 DNA: TGTGCCAGCAGCCCCTCCTCGTCCTACGAGCAGTACTTC
J gene: TRBJ1-2; V gene: TRBV27; clone size: NA; D gene: TRBD1; CDR3 length: 14; CDR3 protein: CASRQPGGSYGYTF; CDR3 DNA: TGTGCCAGCAGACAACCAGGGGGTAGCTATGGCTACACCTTC
J gene: TRBJ1-3; V gene: TRBV20-1; clone size: NA; D gene: NA; CDR3 length: 15; CDR3 protein: CSARDGGSTGNTIYF; CDR3 DNA: TGCAGTGCTAGGGATGGCGGCTCTACTGGAAACACCATATATTTT
J gene: TRBJ2-3; V gene: TRBV10-3; clone size: NA; D gene: TRBD2; CDR3 length: 18; CDR3 protein: CAISESPSGRPSTDTQYF; CDR3 DNA: TGTGCCATCAGTGAGTCTCCTAGCGGGAGACCCAGCACAGATACGCAGTATTTT
J gene: TRBJ2-2; V gene: TRBV5-1; clone size: NA; D gene: TRBD1; CDR3 length: 14; CDR3 protein: CASRRTGEVGELFF; CDR3 DNA: TGCGCCAGCAGGCGGACAGGGGAGGTCGGGGAGCTGTTTTTT
J gene: TRBJ2-2; V gene: TRBV15; clone size: few; D gene: NA; CDR3 length: 15; CDR3 protein: CATSRVAWDTGELFF; CDR3 DNA: TGTGCCACCAGCAGAGTTGCGTGGGACACCGGGGAGCTGTTTTTT
J gene: TRBJ1-2; V gene: TRBV12-3/TRBV12-4; clone size: NA; D gene: NA; CDR3 length: 14; CDR3 protein: CASSLARGGVGYTF; CDR3 DNA: TGTGCCAGCAGTTTAGCGAGGGGGGGGGTTGGCTACACCTTC
J gene: TRBJ2-2; V gene: TRBV2; clone size: NA; D gene: NA; CDR3 length: 13; CDR3 protein: CASKSLNTGELFF; CDR3 DNA: TGTGCCAGCAAGTCTCTGAACACCGGGGAGCTGTTTTTT
J gene: TRBJ1-2; V gene: TRBV5-6; clone size: NA; D gene: NA; CDR3 length: 17; CDR3 protein: CASSLGGAGSIDYGYTF; CDR3 DNA: TGTGCCAGCAGCTTGGGAGGTGCCGGGTCTATTGACTATGGCTACACCTTC
J gene: TRBJ2-7; V gene: TRBV5-1; clone size: NA; D gene: TRBD1; CDR3 length: 16; CDR3 protein: CASSLVQGANSYEQYF; CDR3 DNA: TGCGCCAGCAGCTTGGTACAGGGGGCGAATAGCTACGAGCAGTACTTC
J gene: TRBJ1-1; V gene: TRBV5-1; clone size: few; D gene: NA; CDR3 length: 12; CDR3 protein: CASGQGNTEAFF; CDR3 DNA: TGCGCCAGCGGCCAGGGAAACACTGAAGCTTTCTTT
J gene: TRBJ2-1; V gene: TRBV9; clone size: few; D gene: NA; CDR3 length: 14; CDR3 protein: CASSPSLGYNEQFF; CDR3 DNA: TGTGCCAGCAGCCCTAGCCTGGGGTACAATGAGCAGTTCTTC
J gene: TRBJ1-2; V gene: TRBV15; clone size: many; D gene: TRBD1; CDR3 length: 15; CDR3 protein: CATSRGDRINYGYTF; CDR3 DNA: TGTGCCACCAGCAGAGGGGACAGGATAAACTATGGCTACACCTTC
J gene: TRBJ2-2; V gene: TRBV5-1; clone size: many; D gene: NA; CDR3 length: 12; CDR3 protein: CASSLATGELFF; CDR3 DNA: TGCGCCAGCAGCTTGGCCACCGGGGAGCTGTTTTTT
J gene: TRBJ2-5; V gene: TRBV15; clone size: few; D gene: NA; CDR3 length: 16; CDR3 protein: CATSRVFMEAQETQYF; CDR3 DNA: TGTGCCACCAGCAGAGTTTTTATGGAGGCCCAAGAGACCCAGTACTTC
J gene: TRBJ2-1; V gene: TRBV7-9; clone size: few; D gene: TRBD1; CDR3 length: 15; CDR3 protein: CASSPPRGQINEQFF; CDR3 DNA: TGTGCCAGCAGCCCCCCACGGGGACAGATAAATGAGCAGTTCTTC
J gene: TRBJ2-6; V gene: TRBV6-2/TRBV6-3; clone size: NA; D gene: NA; CDR3 length: 14; CDR3 protein: CASSDTHGANVLTF; CDR3 DNA: TGTGCCAGCAGTGACACCCATGGGGCCAACGTCCTGACTTTC
J gene: TRBJ2-2; V gene: TRBV19; clone size: NA; D gene: TRBD1; CDR3 length: 15; CDR3 protein: CASSIRGQGTGELFF; CDR3 DNA: TGTGCCAGTAGTATCCGAGGACAGGGGACCGGGGAGCTGTTTTTT
J gene: TRBJ2-1; V gene: TRBV12-3/TRBV12-4; clone size: NA; D gene: NA; CDR3 length: 11; CDR3 protein: CASSSKNEQFF; CDR3 DNA: TGTGCCAGCAGTTCCAAGAATGAGCAGTTCTTC
J gene: TRBJ2-7; V gene: TRBV6-5; clone size: few; D gene: NA; CDR3 length: 10; CDR3 protein: CASSIYEQYF; CDR3 DNA: TGTGCCAGCAGTATCTACGAGCAGTACTTC
J gene: TRBJ1-5; V gene: TRBV28; clone size: NA; D gene: NA; CDR3 length: 15; CDR3 protein: CASRATGVSNQPQHF; CDR3 DNA: TGTGCCAGCAGAGCAACGGGGGTAAGCAATCAGCCCCAGCATTTT
J gene: TRBJ2-2; V gene: TRBV20-1; clone size: few; D gene: NA; CDR3 length: 15; CDR3 protein: CSAREPGVDTGELFF; CDR3 DNA: TGCAGTGCTAGAGAACCGGGAGTGGACACCGGGGAGCTGTTTTTT
J gene: TRBJ2-1; V gene: TRBV27; clone size: few; D gene: NA; CDR3 length: 11; CDR3 protein: CASTTKGEQFF; CDR3 DNA: TGTGCCAGCACCACCAAGGGTGAGCAGTTCTTC
J gene: TRBJ2-1; V gene: TRBV5-1; clone size: NA; D gene: TRBD1; CDR3 length: 16; CDR3 protein: CASSPQTGTSYNEQFF; CDR3 DNA: TGCGCCAGCAGCCCGCAGACAGGGACCTCATACAATGAGCAGTTCTTC
J gene: TRBJ1-4; V gene: TRBV5-8; clone size: few; D gene: NA; CDR3 length: 18; CDR3 protein: CASSSSRTPAVTNEKLFF; CDR3 DNA: TGTGCCAGCAGCTCATCAAGGACCCCTGCAGTAACTAATGAAAAACTGTTTTTT
J gene: TRBJ2-2; V gene: TRBV5-1; clone size: NA; D gene: TRBD2; CDR3 length: 19; CDR3 protein: CASSLGAASGSRNTGELFF; CDR3 DNA: TGCGCCAGCAGCTTGGGGGCGGCTAGCGGGAGCCGGAACACCGGGGAGCTGTTTTTT